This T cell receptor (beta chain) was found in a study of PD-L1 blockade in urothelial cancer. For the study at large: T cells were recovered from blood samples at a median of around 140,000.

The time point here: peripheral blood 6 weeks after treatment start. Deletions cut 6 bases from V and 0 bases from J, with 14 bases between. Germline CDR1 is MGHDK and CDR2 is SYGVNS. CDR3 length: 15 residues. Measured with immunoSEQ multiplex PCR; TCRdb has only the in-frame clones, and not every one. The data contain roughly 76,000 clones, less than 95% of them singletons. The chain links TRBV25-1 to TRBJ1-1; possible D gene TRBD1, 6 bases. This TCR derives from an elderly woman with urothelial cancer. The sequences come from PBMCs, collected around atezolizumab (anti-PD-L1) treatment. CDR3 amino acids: CASRGGAGMNTEAFF. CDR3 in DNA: TGTGCCAGCAGAGGGGGGGCAGGGATGAACACTGAAGCTTTCTTT.